Each of the 14 T cell receptor beta chains below was sequenced from the same sample in a study of CD8+CD57+ T cells in acquired aplastic anemia listed by TCRdb under 2018. Sequencing was carried out with an Illumina HiSeq 2000. Genomic DNA was used as template for profiling of TCR beta VDJ combinations and CDR3 sequences. The public reads were reanalyzed by TCRdb: fastp trimming at Q25, MiXCR alignment, in-frame beta chains only. Each record represents a unique CDR3 protein, reported with the most common genes and DNA among its rows. This sample is represented by 86,000 or so distinct CDR3 sequences; approximately 45% of them were singletons. The ten largest clones represent about 66% of the sample. The sequencing sample was made of sorted CD4+, CD8+, or CD8+CD57+ T cells (not recorded which) from PBMCs. The origin of the receptors is a human donor in good health, serving as a control.

This clonotype came up a few times. The chain recombines TRBV3-1 with TRBJ1-6; weak D call: TRBD1 (5 bases). The CDR3 has 17 residues. V shed 0 bases and J shed 2 bases, with 11 bases lying between them. Germline V CDR1 and CDR2: LGHDT, YNNKEL (reference sequence). The DNA of the CDR3 is TGTGCCAGCAGCCAAGATGCCCCGACAGCCTATAATTCACCCCTCCACTTT. Its translation is CASSQDAPTAYNSPLHF.

A few counts support this clonotype. The chain couples TRBV6-1 to TRBJ2-1, with TRBD2 matching over 10 bases. Germline CDR1 and CDR2: MNHNS and SASEGT. Losses at the gene ends were 3 bases for V and 10 bases for J; bases not matched to a gene: 12. The CDR3 spans 16 residues. The CDR3 DNA reads as TGTGCCAGCAGTGACCTCCCTAGCGGGAGTGTTCAAGAGCAGTTCTTC. Protein product: CASSDLPSGSVQEQFF.

The J gene is TRBJ1-2, the V gene TRBV11-2; D may be TRBD1 (6 bases). CDR1 is SGHAT, CDR2 FQNNGV, per germline. V was trimmed by 4 bases and J by 8 bases, leaving 11 bases between them. The length of the CDR3 is 12 residues. CDR3 coding DNA: TGTGCCAGCAGCTCGCAGGGGAGAGGCTACACCTTC. It is translated as CASSSQGRGYTF.

This clonotype came up once. J is TRBJ1-1 and V is TRBV19; 8 bases line up with TRBD1. The length of the CDR3 is 15 residues. J was trimmed by 5 bases and V by 3 bases; bases with no gene match: 8. The germline gives CDR1 LNHDA, CDR2 SQIVND (reference sequence). The CDR3 sequence is CASSIQGAKGTEAFF. As DNA, the CDR3 is TGTGCCAGTAGTATCCAGGGGGCGAAAGGGACTGAAGCTTTCTTT.

This chain uses TRBV10-2 with TRBJ2-5, with D possibly being TRBD1 (5 bases). The germline V gene encodes CDR1 WSHSY and CDR2 SAAADI. This CDR3 region has 12 residues. V gave up 2 bases and J gave up 4 bases, with 5 bases separating them. The CDR3, as DNA: TGCGCCAGCAGTGAGCAGGGAGAGACCCAGTACTTC. Translation gives CASSEQGETQYF.

This clonotype was observed a few times. The rearrangement joins TRBV10-3 to TRBJ2-1; D may be TRBD1 (6 bases). Germline-derived CDR1 and CDR2 are ENHRY and SYGVKD. The CDR3 has 15 residues. The germline V and J ends were trimmed by 2 bases and 6 bases, with 14 bases remaining between them. CDR3 region: CAISESIGTLNEQFF. The CDR3 bases are TGTGCCATCAGTGAGAGCATCGGGACACTCAATGAGCAGTTCTTC.

The chain has TRBV29-1 and TRBJ1-2, with D perhaps matching TRBD1 (5 bases). This CDR3 is built from 14 residues. Germline assignment: CDR1 SQVTM and CDR2 ANQGSEA. Trimming took off 4 bases at V and 0 bases at J, with 12 bases between the two ends. CDR3 DNA: TGCAGCGTTGCCGGGGCGTCCTCTAACTATGGCTACACCTTC. Translating it yields CSVAGASSNYGYTF.

There are a few counts of this clonotype. V is TRBV25-1 and J is TRBJ2-3; 12 positions agree with TRBD2. This CDR3 contains 17 residues. CDR1 is MGHDK, CDR2 SYGVNS, per germline. V trimming: 5 bases; J trimming: 4 bases; junction bases outside the gene matches: 10. The CDR3: CASSFALAGGPADTQYF. CDR3 bases: TGTGCCAGCAGTTTCGCCCTAGCGGGGGGGCCGGCAGATACGCAGTATTTT.

The table lists this clonotype with many counts. The junction differs from germline at one of its ends, possibly a read error. The chain is built from TRBV11-2 and TRBJ2-7; no reliable D call. The CDR3 length is 11 residues. Germline lookup yields CDR1 SGHAT and CDR2 FQNNGV. The CDR3: CASSFGEDRSF. In DNA form, the CDR3 reads TGTGCCAGCAGCTTCGGAGAGGATAGGTCTTTC.

Worth noting for this clonotype: A much larger clone lies one base from this, so it may be a read error. Written as DNA, the CDR3 is TGTACCAGCAGTTACACAGATACGCAGTATTTT. Amino acids: CTSSYTDTQYF. The J gene is TRBJ2-3, the V gene TRBV9; D is unclear. Looked up from germline, CDR1 is SGDLS and CDR2 is YYNGEE. CDR3 length equals 11 residues.

The table lists this clonotype with a few counts. V usage is TRBV19 and J usage is TRBJ1-3; D uncertain. Germline V gene sequence: CDR1 LNHDA, CDR2 SQIVND (reference sequence). V gave up 2 bases and J gave up 0 bases, with 5 bases separating them. There are 14 residues in the CDR3. CDR3: CASSISSSGNTIYF. CDR3 nucleotides: TGTGCCAGTAGTATATCCAGCTCTGGAAACACCATATATTTT.

This clonotype came up many times. DNA of the CDR3: TGTGCCAGTAGTATTGGTATCGGGGCTAGCGGATCCCATGGTACGCAGTATTTT. Protein: CASSIGIGASGSHGTQYF. This chain uses TRBV19 with TRBJ2-3, with TRBD2 matching over 7 bases. The CDR3 has 18 amino acids. Per germline, CDR1 LNHDA and CDR2 SQIVND (reference sequence). Trimming at V came to 3 bases and at J to 8 bases, leaving 20 bases not matched to a gene.

This clonotype was seen at least ten times. The genes are TRBV7-9 and TRBJ2-7; no definite D call. The CDR3 contains 14 residues. The ends were cut back, 5 bases at V and 1 base at J, with 12 bases in the middle. CDR1 and CDR2 (germline): SEHNR, FQNEAQ (reference sequence). The CDR3 nucleotides are TGTGCCAGCAGCCCTACACCGCCGTCCTACGAGCAGTACTTC. It yields the protein CASSPTPPSYEQYF.

The V gene is TRBV25-1, the J gene TRBJ2-7; 9 nucleotides match TRBD1. This CDR3 has 17 amino acids. Germline trimming cut 5 bases from V and 4 bases from J; bases unmatched to any gene: 15. Per germline, CDR1 MGHDK and CDR2 SYGVNS. CDR3 coding DNA: TGTGCCAGCAGTTTAATGTCCTGGGACAGGGAGCCTTACGAGCAGTACTTC. Residues: CASSLMSWDREPYEQYF.